This T cell receptor beta chain was found in a study of blood T cell repertoires in COVID-19. Participant ages covered roughly 18 to 89 years across about two dozen US areas. Self-reported history from a screening survey and questionnaire set each donor's cohort. Germline-derived CDR1 and CDR2 are SNHLY and FYNNEI. Trimming left V 3 bases short and J 5 bases short, with 16 bases between. The CDR3 has 15 residues. Per the study methods: Counts of nucleated cells, estimated from reference gene primer amplification, were obtained. Sequenced by immunoSEQ multiplex PCR; TCRdb stores in-frame clones only, minus some. The DNA was the basis for D and trimming; V, J and clone size are from that table. The table includes roughly 370,000 clones, approximately 90% detected once. This clone was seen more than once but under ten times.

Sequenced input: PBMCs or T cells enriched from blood (not recorded which). The rearrangement joins TRBV2 to TRBJ1-1; TRBD1 might be the D (5 bases). The sequence was obtained from a woman in her 50s who had recovered from COVID-19. DNA for the CDR3: TGTGCCAGCAGTGAGCTTGGAGGGGTGGGGACTGAAGCTTTCTTT. Residues: CASSELGGVGTEAFF.